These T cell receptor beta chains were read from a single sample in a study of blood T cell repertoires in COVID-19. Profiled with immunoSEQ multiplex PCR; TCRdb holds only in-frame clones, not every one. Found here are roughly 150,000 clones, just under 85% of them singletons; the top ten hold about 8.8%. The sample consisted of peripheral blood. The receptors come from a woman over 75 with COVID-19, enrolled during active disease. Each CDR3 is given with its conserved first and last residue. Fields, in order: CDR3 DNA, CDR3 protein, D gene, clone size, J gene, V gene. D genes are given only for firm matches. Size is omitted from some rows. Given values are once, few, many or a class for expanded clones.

TGTGCCAGCAGTTTATTCGGCGGGCGCCAAGAGACCCAGTACTTC,CASSLFGGRQETQYF,NA,NA,TRBJ2-5,TRBV28
TGTGCCAGCAGCCGGGGACAGGGCTACAATCAGCCCCAGCATTTT,CASSRGQGYNQPQHF,TRBD1,NA,TRBJ1-5,TRBV14
TGTGCCAGCAGCGCGGATGGACTGAAGACCCAGTACTTC,CASSADGLKTQYF,NA,once,TRBJ2-5,TRBV2
TGTGCCAGCAGCGCTGGGGGGACTAGCGTTGTCAATGAGCAGTTCTTC,CASSAGGTSVVNEQFF,TRBD2,NA,TRBJ2-1,TRBV9
TGTGCCAGCAGCGTCAGGGCCGGTCAGCCCCAGCATTTT,CASSVRAGQPQHF,NA,once,TRBJ1-5,TRBV9
TGCGCCAGCAGGCAAGCCGGGACAGCCTCCACCGGGGAGCTGTTTTTT,CASRQAGTASTGELFF,TRBD1,NA,TRBJ2-2,TRBV4-1
TGTGCCAGCAGTGATCCGGGACAGGGAACTAATGAAAAACTGTTTTTT,CASSDPGQGTNEKLFF,TRBD1,NA,TRBJ1-4,TRBV25-1
TGTGCCAGTAGAGAGGCCGGGACAGAATTATACAATGAGCAGTTCTTC,CASREAGTELYNEQFF,TRBD1,NA,TRBJ2-1,TRBV19
TGCGCCAGCAGCTTAGGGGAAAACACTGAAGCTTTCTTT,CASSLGENTEAFF,NA,NA,TRBJ1-1,TRBV5-1
TGTGCCAGCAGCCGAGGCCAATCAGGGATGAGTGAAAAACTGTTTTTT,CASSRGQSGMSEKLFF,NA,NA,TRBJ1-4,TRBV4-2
TGTGCCAGTAGTAGGCGAGGAGCGGGGGGTAGCACAGATACGCAGTATTTT,CASSRRGAGGSTDTQYF,TRBD2,NA,TRBJ2-3,TRBV19
TGCGCCAGCAGCCATCATGACATGGCCACTGAAGCTTTCTTT,CASSHHDMATEAFF,NA,NA,TRBJ1-1,TRBV5-1
TGTGCCACCTTCCTCGAACTGAGCTCCTACAATGAGCAGTTCTTC,CATFLELSSYNEQFF,NA,NA,TRBJ2-1,TRBV2
TGTGCCAGCAGGGAAGGAGGTACCTACGAGCAGTACTTC,CASREGGTYEQYF,NA,NA,TRBJ2-7,TRBV6-1
TGTGCCAGTAGTATAAAAACAGGGACAAGGGGGACCCAGTACTTC,CASSIKTGTRGTQYF,NA,NA,TRBJ2-5,TRBV19
TGTGCCAGCAGCTACACTAGCGGGGGGACCTACGAGCAGTACTTC,CASSYTSGGTYEQYF,TRBD2,NA,TRBJ2-7,TRBV11-2
TGTGCCAGCAGCCAAGGATTAGGGACTGGGGTCTTC,CASSQGLGTGVF,NA,NA,TRBJ2-1,TRBV6-6
TGTGCCAGCTCACCCGGGGGGGGCGAATCACCCCTCCACTTT,CASSPGGGESPLHF,NA,NA,TRBJ1-6,TRBV18
TGTGCCAGCAGTTTTTTGGACAGAAACACTGAAGCTTTCTTT,CASSFLDRNTEAFF,NA,NA,TRBJ1-1,TRBV6-1
TGTGCCAGCAAACGACAGGGCGAAGCTTTCTTT,CASKRQGEAFF,TRBD1,NA,TRBJ1-1,TRBV2
TGTGCCAGCAGCGGGGGGGAGTTGGGCTATGGCTACACCTTC,CASSGGELGYGYTF,NA,NA,TRBJ1-2,TRBV28
TGTGCCAGCGCCCCAGGCCCGTACAATGAGCAGTTCTTC,CASAPGPYNEQFF,NA,NA,TRBJ2-1,TRBV7-3